This is a list of T cell receptor beta chains from one sample in a study of shared clonotypes between healthy human individuals. Sequencing was performed with immunoSEQ multiplex PCR; in TCRdb, only in-frame clones are kept and a portion is missing. Of more than 400,000 clones listed, around 73% were seen once; the top ten hold more than 10%. The sample was PBMCs. These TCRs come from a woman in her 40s in good health. Some clones in this sample may be carry-over from other donors' samples. CDR3s include the opening cysteine and the closing phenylalanine or tryptophan. The D gene is left open where the match is weak. Expanded clones get a size class; other rows say once, few or many, or leave the size out.

CDR3 DNA,CDR3 protein,D gene,J gene,V gene,clone size
TGTGCCAGCAGCCGACAACTAGCGGAGAGCTCCTACGAGCAGTACTTC,CASSRQLAESSYEQYF,TRBD2,TRBJ2-7,TRBV5-8,.
TGTGCCAGCACATCTAATGTTCGGGACCGTCATACGCCGTACTTC,CASTSNVRDRHTPYF,.,TRBJ2-7,TRBV5-6,once
TGTGCCAGCAGTTCTGAAGTGAACACTGAAGCTTTCTTT,CASSSEVNTEAFF,.,TRBJ1-1,TRBV7-6,.
TGCGCCAGCAGCCGCGGACTAGCGGACGGGGGCGGGGAGCTGTTTTTT,CASSRGLADGGGELFF,TRBD2,TRBJ2-2,TRBV4-3,.
TGTGCCAGCAGCTTAATGGGGCCAGGGACTGAAGCTTTCTTT,CASSLMGPGTEAFF,.,TRBJ1-1,TRBV7-3,few
TGCGCCAGCAGCCCCGGCGGGCAGGGGGGCGTGTGGGAGACCCAGTACTTC,CASSPGGQGGVWETQYF,.,TRBJ2-5,TRBV5-1,many
TGTGCCAGCAGCTTAGGGGGGGCTGGGAGCACAGATACGCAGTATTTT,CASSLGGAGSTDTQYF,.,TRBJ2-3,TRBV11-1,.
TGTGCCACCAGCAGAGATTTGTCTAGCGGGATAAACGAGCAGTACTTC,CATSRDLSSGINEQYF,TRBD2,TRBJ2-7,TRBV15,.
TGTGCCAGCGGCTTCGGTGGGCGGACCTACGAGCAGTACTTC,CASGFGGRTYEQYF,.,TRBJ2-7,TRBV6-5,.
TGTGCCAGCAGCACCCAAGGTGAAAAACTGTTTTTT,CASSTQGEKLFF,.,TRBJ1-4,TRBV5-4,.
TGTGCCTGCCCGAGAAGACAGGGACCTACCTACGAGCAGTACTTC,CACPRRQGPTYEQYF,TRBD1,TRBJ2-7,TRBV30,.
TGCGCCAGCACCCTTCTTCCTTCCTACGAGCAGTACTTC,CASTLLPSYEQYF,.,TRBJ2-7,TRBV10-2,.
TGTGCCAGCAGGCCTAGGAGGGGGAGGCATGGCTACACCTTC,CASRPRRGRHGYTF,.,TRBJ1-2,TRBV2,.
TGTGCCAGCAGCGTAACGGGGACTAGCGGTTTTAACATTCAGTACTTC,CASSVTGTSGFNIQYF,TRBD2,TRBJ2-4,TRBV11-1,few
TGTGCCAGCAGCCAACTCAGGGGTTCCGAGCAGTACTTC,CASSQLRGSEQYF,.,TRBJ2-7,TRBV4-2,.
TGTGCCAGCAGCTCAGGGACGACGGGCAATCAGCCCCAGCATTTT,CASSSGTTGNQPQHF,.,TRBJ1-5,TRBV7-8,.
TGTGCCAGCAGCCCCGGACAGTTAATCATGAACACTGAAGCTTTCTTT,CASSPGQLIMNTEAFF,.,TRBJ1-1,TRBV5-4,.
TGTGCCAGCAGCTCGAGGGCTGACAGGGGTGGCTACACCTTC,CASSSRADRGGYTF,TRBD1,TRBJ1-2,TRBV5-4,.
TGTGCCAGCAGCCTTCACCACCAAGAGACCCAGTACTTC,CASSLHHQETQYF,.,TRBJ2-5,TRBV7-2,.
TGTGCCGTCGCAGCAACGGTCAACTCTGGAAACACCATATATTTT,CAVAATVNSGNTIYF,.,TRBJ1-3,TRBV10-3,.
TGTGCCAGCAGCCAAGAAACTGGGGGCGCGGGGAACTATGGCTACACCTTC,CASSQETGGAGNYGYTF,.,TRBJ1-2,TRBV4-2,many
TGTGCCAGCAGTCCCTATCCACTAGCGGCCCTCTCCTACGAGCAGTACTTC,CASSPYPLAALSYEQYF,TRBD2,TRBJ2-7,TRBV28,.
TGCGCCAGCAGCCTGGAGGGGGCGGGCACCGGGGAGCTGTTTTTT,CASSLEGAGTGELFF,.,TRBJ2-2,TRBV5-1,once
TGTGCCAGCAGTAATGGGCGGGGTAGACAGCCCCAGCATTTT,CASSNGRGRQPQHF,.,TRBJ1-5,TRBV2,.
TGTGCCACCAAGGGGCTACCCACTTACGAGCAGTACTTC,CATKGLPTYEQYF,.,TRBJ2-7,TRBV27,.
TGTGCCAGCAGCCAGGGACTGAACACCGGGGAGCTGTTTTTT,CASSQGLNTGELFF,.,TRBJ2-2,TRBV6-5,once
TGTGCCAGCAGCCACCTGTTTCGTGGACAGGGCCTCCGTGGCTACACCTTC,CASSHLFRGQGLRGYTF,TRBD1,TRBJ1-2,TRBV14,.
TGTGCCAGCAGCTTATCACTCCCGCCTTACTACGAGCAGTACTTC,CASSLSLPPYYEQYF,.,TRBJ2-7,TRBV11-1,.
TGTGCCAGCTCATCTGGCGGGAGCTCCTACGAGCAGTACTTC,CASSSGGSSYEQYF,TRBD2,TRBJ2-7,TRBV18,.
TGTGCCAGCAGCCCCCTTACCGGGACTAGTCCTGTTGTAAACACCGGGGAGCTGTTTTTT,CASSPLTGTSPVVNTGELFF,TRBD2,TRBJ2-2,TRBV7-3,once
TGCGCCAGCAGCGGTACTGGACGGAAAAACTATGGCTACACCTTC,CASSGTGRKNYGYTF,.,TRBJ1-2,TRBV4-1,.
TGTGCCAGCAGCCTGCTGGCAGGGGGGACGAACACTGAAGCTTTCTTT,CASSLLAGGTNTEAFF,TRBD1,TRBJ1-1,TRBV4-2,few
TGTGCCAGCTCACCAGGCCTCGGGGATGCAGATACGCAGTATTTT,CASSPGLGDADTQYF,.,TRBJ2-3,TRBV18,few
TGTGCCAGCAGCGTAGTAGGGAACACCGGGGAGCTGTTTTTT,CASSVVGNTGELFF,.,TRBJ2-2,TRBV9,.
TGTGCCAGCAGCCCCCGGGCAGGGGGCTTTGGCTACACCTTC,CASSPRAGGFGYTF,TRBD1,TRBJ1-2,TRBV7-3,.
TGTGCCAGCAGCTTGACTAAGACGGATACGCAGTATTTT,CASSLTKTDTQYF,.,TRBJ2-3,TRBV5-4,.
TGCGCCAGCAGCTTACCCGGGTTGGGGGGCTACGAGCAGTACTTC,CASSLPGLGGYEQYF,.,TRBJ2-7,TRBV5-1,.
TGTGCCAGCAGCGTGTCGAAAAGCTCTGGGGCCAACGTCCTGACTTTC,CASSVSKSSGANVLTF,.,TRBJ2-6,TRBV2,.
TGTGCCAGCACCTGGGCGGGGACAGATAACTCTGGAAACACCATATATTTT,CASTWAGTDNSGNTIYF,TRBD1,TRBJ1-3,TRBV2,few
TGTGCCAGCGGGGAACTAGCGGGATCCACCGGGGAGCTGTTTTTT,CASGELAGSTGELFF,TRBD2,TRBJ2-2,TRBV6-1,.
TGTGCCACCAGCAGTTTCTCGACTAGCGGGAGTTACGAGCAGTACTTC,CATSSFSTSGSYEQYF,TRBD2,TRBJ2-7,TRBV15,few
TGTGCCAGTCACGACAGGGGGGTGTGGACTGAAGCTTTCTTT,CASHDRGVWTEAFF,TRBD1,TRBJ1-1,TRBV28,.
TGTGCCAGCAGCCCTAACTCAAGACAGGGATGGGGGAACGAGCAGTACTTC,CASSPNSRQGWGNEQYF,TRBD1,TRBJ2-7,TRBV27,.
TGTGCCAGCAGTCCGCAAAGGGGGTGGACTGAAGCTTTCTTT,CASSPQRGWTEAFF,.,TRBJ1-1,TRBV28,.
TGTGCCAGCAGTCCGTCGACAGGGAAGGGCTACGAGCAGTACTTC,CASSPSTGKGYEQYF,TRBD1,TRBJ2-7,TRBV6-1,.
TGTGCCTGGAGTATCGGGCTAGCGGGAGAAGAGACCCAGTACTTC,CAWSIGLAGEETQYF,TRBD2,TRBJ2-5,TRBV30,.
TGTGCCAGCAGTGAGGACCGAGGAATCCAAGAGACCCAGTACTTC,CASSEDRGIQETQYF,.,TRBJ2-5,TRBV25-1,.
TGTGCCAGCAGCTTGTTAGAATCCTACGAGCAGTACTTC,CASSLLESYEQYF,.,TRBJ2-7,TRBV5-4,.
TGTGCCAGCAGTTCCCGGGGGGCGAACACCGGGGAGCTGTTTTTT,CASSSRGANTGELFF,TRBD2,TRBJ2-2,TRBV28,.
TGTGCCAGCACCCTGACTAGCAGCTCCTACAATGAGCAGTTCTTC,CASTLTSSSYNEQFF,TRBD2,TRBJ2-1,TRBV2,.
TGTGCCAGCAGCGCTCAGGGGTGGGACACCTATGGCTACACCTTC,CASSAQGWDTYGYTF,.,TRBJ1-2,TRBV11-3,.
TGTGCCAGTAGTGAGGGTTTGAACTATGGCTACACCTTC,CASSEGLNYGYTF,.,TRBJ1-2,TRBV19,.
TGTGCCAGCAGCTTTACCGGGGCCCATGAAAAACTGTTTTTT,CASSFTGAHEKLFF,.,TRBJ1-4,TRBV7-2,.
TGCGCCAGCAGCTTGGCGGGAGACCCCTACAATGAGCAGTTCTTC,CASSLAGDPYNEQFF,.,TRBJ2-1,TRBV5-1,.
TGTGCCAGCAGCTTAGTGTCTGAAGCTTTCTTT,CASSLVSEAFF,.,TRBJ1-1,TRBV7-9,few
TGCGCCAGCAGCCAATTAGGACTAGTCCAAGAGACCCAGTACTTC,CASSQLGLVQETQYF,TRBD2,TRBJ2-5,TRBV4-1,.
TGTGCCAGCAGCTTATTGGCTAGCGGGAAGGCGGTCTACGAGCAGTACTTC,CASSLLASGKAVYEQYF,TRBD2,TRBJ2-7,TRBV7-2,.